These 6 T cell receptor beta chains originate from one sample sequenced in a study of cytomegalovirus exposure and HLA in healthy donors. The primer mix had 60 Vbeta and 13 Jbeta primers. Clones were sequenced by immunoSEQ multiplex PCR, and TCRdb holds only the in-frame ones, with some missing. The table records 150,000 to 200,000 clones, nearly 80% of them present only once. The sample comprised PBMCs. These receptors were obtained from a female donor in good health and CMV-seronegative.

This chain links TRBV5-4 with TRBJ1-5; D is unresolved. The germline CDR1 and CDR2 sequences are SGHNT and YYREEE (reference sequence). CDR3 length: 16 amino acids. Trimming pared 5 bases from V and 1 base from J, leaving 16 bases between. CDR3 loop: CASRRLYLYSNQPQHF. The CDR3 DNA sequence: TGTGCCAGCAGACGTTTATATCTCTACAGCAATCAGCCCCAGCATTTT. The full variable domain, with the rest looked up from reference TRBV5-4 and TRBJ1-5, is ETGVTQSPTHLIKTRGQQVTLRCSSQSGHNTVSWYQQALGQGPQFIFQYYREEENGRGNFPPRFSGLQFPNYSSELNVNALELDDSALYLCASRRLYLYSNQPQHFGDGTRLSIL.

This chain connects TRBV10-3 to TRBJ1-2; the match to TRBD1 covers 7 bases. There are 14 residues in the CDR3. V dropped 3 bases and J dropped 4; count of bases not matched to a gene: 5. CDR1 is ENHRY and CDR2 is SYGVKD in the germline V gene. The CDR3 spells CAISDLQGPYGYTF. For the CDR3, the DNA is TGTGCCATCAGTGACCTACAGGGGCCCTATGGCTACACCTTC.

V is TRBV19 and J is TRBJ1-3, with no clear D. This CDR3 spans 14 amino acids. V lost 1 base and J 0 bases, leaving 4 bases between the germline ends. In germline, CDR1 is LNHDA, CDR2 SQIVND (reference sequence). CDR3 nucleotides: TGTGCCAGTAGTATAGGACACTCTGGAAACACCATATATTTT. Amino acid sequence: CASSIGHSGNTIYF.

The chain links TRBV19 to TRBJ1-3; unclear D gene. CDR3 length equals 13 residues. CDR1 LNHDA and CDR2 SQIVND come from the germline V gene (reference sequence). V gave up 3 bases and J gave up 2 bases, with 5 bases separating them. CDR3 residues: CASSIGTGNTIYF. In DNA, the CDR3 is TGTGCCAGTAGTATCGGGACTGGAAACACCATATATTTT.

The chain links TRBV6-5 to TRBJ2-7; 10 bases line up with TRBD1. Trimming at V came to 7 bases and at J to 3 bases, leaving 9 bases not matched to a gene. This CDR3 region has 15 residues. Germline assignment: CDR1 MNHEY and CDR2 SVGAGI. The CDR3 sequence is CASTQDRGGFYEQYF. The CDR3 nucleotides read TGTGCCAGCACCCAGGACAGGGGGGGATTCTACGAGCAGTACTTC.

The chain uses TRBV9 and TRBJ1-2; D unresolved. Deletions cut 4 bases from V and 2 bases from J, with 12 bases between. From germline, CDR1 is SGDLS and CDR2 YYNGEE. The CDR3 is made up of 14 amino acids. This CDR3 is CASSPSNSNYGYTF. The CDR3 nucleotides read TGTGCCAGCAGCCCATCAAACTCCAACTATGGCTACACCTTC. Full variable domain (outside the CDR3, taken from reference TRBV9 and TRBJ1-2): DSGVTQTPKHLITATGQRVTLRCSPRSGDLSVYWYQQSLDQGLQFLIQYYNGEERAKGNILERFSAQQFPDLHSELNLSSLELGDSALYFCASSPSNSNYGYTFGSGTRLTVV.